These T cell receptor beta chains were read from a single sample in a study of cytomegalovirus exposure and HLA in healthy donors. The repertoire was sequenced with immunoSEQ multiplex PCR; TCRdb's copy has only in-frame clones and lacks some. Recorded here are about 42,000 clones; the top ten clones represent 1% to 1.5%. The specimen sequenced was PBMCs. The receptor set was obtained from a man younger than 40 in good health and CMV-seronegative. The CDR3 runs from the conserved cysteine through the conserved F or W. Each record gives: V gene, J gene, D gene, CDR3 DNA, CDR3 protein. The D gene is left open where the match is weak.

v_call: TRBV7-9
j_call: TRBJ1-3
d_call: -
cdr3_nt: TGTGCCAGCAGCCACAGGGATGGAAACACCATATATTTT
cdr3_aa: CASSHRDGNTIYF

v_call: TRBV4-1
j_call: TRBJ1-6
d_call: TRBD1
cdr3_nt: TGCGCCAGCAGCCAAGGGGACAGCCTCTCTAATTCACCCCTCCACTTT
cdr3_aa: CASSQGDSLSNSPLHF

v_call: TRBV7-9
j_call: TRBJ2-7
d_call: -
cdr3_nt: TGTGCCAGCAGCCAATCAGGGTCGAGAGAGCAGTACTTC
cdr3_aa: CASSQSGSREQYF

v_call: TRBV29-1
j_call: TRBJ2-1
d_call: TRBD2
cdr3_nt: TGCAGCGTTGACCTAGCGGGTTATAACAATGAGCAGTTCTTC
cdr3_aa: CSVDLAGYNNEQFF

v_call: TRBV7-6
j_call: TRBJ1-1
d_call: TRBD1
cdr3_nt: TGTGCCAGCAGCTTGTCTCGGGTCACAGGGGGCACTGAAGCTTTCTTT
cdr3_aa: CASSLSRVTGGTEAFF

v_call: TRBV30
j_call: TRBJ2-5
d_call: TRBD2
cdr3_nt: TGTGCCTGGAGTGTAACTAGCGGGAGGGCCTTGGACCAGTACTTC
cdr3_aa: CAWSVTSGRALDQYF

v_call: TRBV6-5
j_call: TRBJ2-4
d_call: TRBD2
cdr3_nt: TGTGCCAGCAGTTACTCGCGGGGGGCAAACATTCAGTACTTC
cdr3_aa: CASSYSRGANIQYF

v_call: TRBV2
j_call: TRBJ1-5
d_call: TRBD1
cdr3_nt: TGTGCCAGCAGTTTACCGGGACAGGGGATGGGGGCCCAGCATTTT
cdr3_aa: CASSLPGQGMGAQHF

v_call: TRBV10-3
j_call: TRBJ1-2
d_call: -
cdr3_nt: TGTGCCATCAGTGAGTCCGGGGATAACTATGGCTACACCTTC
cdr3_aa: CAISESGDNYGYTF

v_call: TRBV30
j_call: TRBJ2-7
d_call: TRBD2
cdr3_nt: TGTGCCTGGAGTCGGACTAGCGGCGTGTACGAGCAGTACTTC
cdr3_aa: CAWSRTSGVYEQYF

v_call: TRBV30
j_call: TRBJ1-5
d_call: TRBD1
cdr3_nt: TGTGCCTGGAGGGAGACAGGGGGCGGTCAGCCCCAGCATTTT
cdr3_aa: CAWRETGGGQPQHF

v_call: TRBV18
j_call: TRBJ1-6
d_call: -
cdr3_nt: TGTGCCAGCTCAACAGGGTCTAATTCACCCCTCCACTTT
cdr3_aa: CASSTGSNSPLHF

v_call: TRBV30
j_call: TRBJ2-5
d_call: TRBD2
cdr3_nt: TGTGCCTGCAAACTAGCGGGAGGGCGGGGGCAAGAGACCCAGTACTTC
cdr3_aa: CACKLAGGRGQETQYF

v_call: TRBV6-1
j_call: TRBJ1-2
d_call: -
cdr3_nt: TGTGCCAGCAGTGGAACAGGGTACAGCTATGGCTACACCTTC
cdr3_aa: CASSGTGYSYGYTF

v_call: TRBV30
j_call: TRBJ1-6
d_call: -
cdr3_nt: TGTGCCTGGAGTGTAAAGGCAGGGGACAATTCACCCCTCCACTTT
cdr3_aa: CAWSVKAGDNSPLHF

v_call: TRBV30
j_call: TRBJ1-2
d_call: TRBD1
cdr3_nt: TGTGCCTGGAGCGCCAGGCAGGGGGTGGATGGCTACACCTTC
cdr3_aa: CAWSARQGVDGYTF